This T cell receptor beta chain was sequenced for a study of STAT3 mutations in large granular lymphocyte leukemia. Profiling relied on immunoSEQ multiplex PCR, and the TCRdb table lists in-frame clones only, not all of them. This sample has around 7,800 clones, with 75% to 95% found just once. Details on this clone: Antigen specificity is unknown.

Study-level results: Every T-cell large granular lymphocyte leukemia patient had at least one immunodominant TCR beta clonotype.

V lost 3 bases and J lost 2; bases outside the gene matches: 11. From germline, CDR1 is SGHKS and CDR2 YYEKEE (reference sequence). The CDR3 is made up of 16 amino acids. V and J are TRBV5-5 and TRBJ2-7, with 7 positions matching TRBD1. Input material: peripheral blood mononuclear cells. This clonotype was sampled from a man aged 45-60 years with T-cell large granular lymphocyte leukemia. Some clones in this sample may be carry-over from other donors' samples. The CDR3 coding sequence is TGTGCCAGCAGCTCCGACGTCGGGACAGCCGCCTACGAGCAGTACTTC. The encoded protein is CASSSDVGTAAYEQYF.